This TCR beta chain was obtained from a study of low-dose radiotherapy and immunotherapy resistance in tumors. At the level of the study: Cohort 1 got 0.5 Gy per fraction every 2 weeks, 6.5 Gy in total. The regimen for patients comprised intravenous nivolumab 240 mg every two weeks plus intravenous ipilimumab 1 mg/kg every six weeks.

Both TCRalpha and TCRbeta chains were reverse transcribed with V-gene-specific primers. The TCRs were subjected to amplification over approximately 20 PCR cycles employing a constant-region primer in conjunction with a V-primer adapter. Isolated mRNA was amplified by in vitro transcription. In TCRdb, the reads were re-called with MiXCR into one record per CDR3 protein. The data show more than 90,000 distinct CDR3 sequences, less than 25% seen once. Indicated time point: after trial treatment. Treatment in this sample: LDRT plus nivolumab, ipilimumab, low-dose cyclophosphamide and aspirin (RACIN trial). Advanced solid tumors lacking tumor-infiltrating lymphocytes characterized eligible patients. This clonotype appeared many times. Germline values: CDR1 MNHEY, CDR2 SVGAGI. The CDR3 totals 12 residues. V was clipped by 6 bases and J by 7 bases, with 11 bases between them.

The starting material was PBMCs, obtained after low-dose radiotherapy plus immunotherapy. This TCR was sampled from a male donor with prostate cancer. This chain uses TRBV6-5 with TRBJ2-3; D may be TRBD1 (5 bases). The CDR3 region has the DNA TGTGCCAGCAGCCACGACAGTTATACGCAGTATTTT. Protein product: CASSHDSYTQYF.